The 18 T cell receptor beta chains listed next were all sequenced from one sample in a study of blood T cell repertoires in COVID-19. Clones were read by immunoSEQ multiplex PCR, and TCRdb kept only the in-frame ones, dropping some. Among over 150,000 clones, around 86% were seen once, and the ten largest hold just over 2.5%. Input material: peripheral blood. The receptors were sampled from a woman of 80 years or more with COVID-19, enrolled during active disease.

This clone was picked up one time. J is TRBJ1-4 and V is TRBV27, with 7 positions matching TRBD1. The CDR3 spans 17 residues. CDR1 is MNHEY, CDR2 SMNVEV, per germline (reference sequence). Losses at the gene ends were 4 bases for V and 3 bases for J; bases not matched to a gene: 11. The CDR3 sequence: CASSSGQAPGANEKLFF. In DNA form, the CDR3 reads TGTGCCAGCAGTTCCGGACAGGCCCCTGGAGCTAATGAAAAACTGTTTTTT.

This chain connects TRBV29-1 to TRBJ1-2; D perhaps matches TRBD1 (5 bases). There are 14 residues in the CDR3. Germline V gene lookup returns CDR1 SQVTM and CDR2 ANQGSEA. Trimming cost V 7 bases and J 0 bases, with 15 bases left between them. Written as DNA, the CDR3 is TGCAGCGCTGGAGGGGCAGATACTAACTATGGCTACACCTTC. Its protein product is CSAGGADTNYGYTF.

V usage is TRBV25-1 and J usage is TRBJ2-7, with no clear D. The ends were cut back, 7 bases at V and 6 bases at J, with 10 bases in the middle. The CDR3 spans 11 residues. From germline, CDR1 is MGHDK and CDR2 SYGVNS. The chain's CDR3 is CASTPSPEQYF. The CDR3 nucleotides are TGTGCCAGCACCCCGTCCCCCGAGCAGTACTTC.

The rearrangement links TRBV9 to TRBJ2-2; D unclear. The CDR3 sequence is 17 residues long. CDR1 and CDR2 from the germline V gene are SGDLS and YYNGEE. Trimming removed 2 bases at V and 0 bases at J, with 14 bases between. For the CDR3, the DNA is TGTGCCAGCAGCGTTTCCCCACTACTCGCGAACACCGGGGAGCTGTTTTTT. Translated, it gives CASSVSPLLANTGELFF.

The chain joins TRBV5-6 to TRBJ2-7; a possible D gene is TRBD2 (7 bases). The CDR3 spans 16 residues. The germline V gene encodes CDR1 SGHDT and CDR2 YYEEEE. Trimming removed 4 bases from V and 0 bases from J, with 17 bases in between. The CDR3 spells CASSLDSRGRSYEQYF. CDR3 DNA sequence: TGTGCCAGCAGCCTGGACTCGCGGGGGCGCTCCTACGAGCAGTACTTC.

This clone occurred a few times. This chain connects TRBV28 to TRBJ2-7; TRBD1 matches at 7 bases. In germline, CDR1 is MDHEN, CDR2 SYDVKM. This CDR3 comprises 14 residues. Trimming cost V 1 base and J 3 bases; bases outside gene matches: 3. As DNA, the CDR3 is TGTGCCAGCAGTTTATTAGGGACAGACTACGAGCAGTACTTC. Translation: CASSLLGTDYEQYF.

This chain links TRBV19 with TRBJ1-4; perhaps TRBD1 as D (6 bases). The CDR3 is made up of 15 amino acids. Germline loops: CDR1 LNHDA, CDR2 SQIVND (reference sequence). V was trimmed by 4 bases and J by 3 bases, leaving 12 bases between them. The CDR3 loop is CASSTTGTPNEKLFF. CDR3 in DNA: TGTGCCAGTAGTACTACAGGGACCCCTAATGAAAAACTGTTTTTT.

The V call is TRBV20-1, the J call TRBJ1-2; the D gene is possibly TRBD1 (6 bases). Looked up from germline, CDR1 is DFQATT and CDR2 is SNEGSKA (reference sequence). The CDR3 is made up of 11 amino acids. The CDR3 nucleotides are TGCAGAGCACCCGAGGGGGACGGCTACACCTTC. This encodes CRAPEGDGYTF.

The rearrangement joins TRBV2 to TRBJ1-1, with 7 positions matching TRBD1. Trimming at V came to 6 bases and at J to 5 bases, leaving 9 bases not matched to a gene. Germline V lookup: CDR1 SNHLY, CDR2 FYNNEI. This CDR3 region has 14 residues. CDR3 residues: CASRNRGWGTEAFF. The CDR3 DNA sequence: TGTGCCAGCAGAAACAGGGGTTGGGGGACTGAAGCTTTCTTT.

The gene calls are TRBV3-1 (or the pseudogene TRBV3-2) and TRBJ1-5; no reliable D call. Trimming pared 0 bases from V and 7 bases from J, leaving 7 bases between. The CDR3 is 13 amino acids. Germline values: CDR1 LGHDT, CDR2 YNNKEL (reference sequence). DNA of the CDR3: TGTGCCAGCAGCCAAGATAGAACCCAGCCCCAGCATTTT. Encoded protein: CASSQDRTQPQHF.

This clone was seen only a few times. V gene TRBV28 combines with J gene TRBJ2-1; no clear D. CDR3 length: 15 amino acids. V shed 2 bases and J shed 0 bases, with 8 bases lying between them. Germline V lookup: CDR1 MDHEN, CDR2 SYDVKM. The CDR3 DNA reads as TGTGCCAGCAGTTTAGCGGATTCCTCCTACAATGAGCAGTTCTTC. Amino acid sequence: CASSLADSSYNEQFF.

This rearrangement joins TRBV21-1 to TRBJ2-6; no DNA check was done on the table's D call, TRBD2. TRBV21-1 is flagged as a pseudogene. The CDR3 loop spans 21 amino acids. CDR3 residues: CASSKGIRSSGFCSGANVLTF. CDR3 nucleotide sequence: TGTGCCAGCAGCAAGGGGATTCGGTCTAGCGGGTTTTGCTCTGGGGCCAACGTCCTGACTTTC.

The V gene is TRBV3-1 (or the pseudogene TRBV3-2), the J gene TRBJ2-1, with 8 positions matching TRBD2. The ends lost 4 bases at V and 6 bases at J; junction bases unmatched: 5. The germline gives CDR1 LGHDT, CDR2 YNNKEL (reference sequence). The CDR3 sequence is 14 residues long. CDR3 in DNA: TGTGCCAGCAGCCTAGGACTAGCATCCAATGAGCAGTTCTTC. Protein: CASSLGLASNEQFF.

The V call is TRBV27, the J call TRBJ1-5, with 7 bases aligning to TRBD1. The trim removed 2 bases at V and 1 base at J, leaving 5 bases unmatched. The CDR3 loop spans 16 amino acids. Germline CDR1 and CDR2: MNHEY and SMNVEV (reference sequence). For the CDR3, the DNA is TGTGCCAGCAGTTTAATACAGGGGAGAAGCAATCAGCCCCAGCATTTT. Translating it yields CASSLIQGRSNQPQHF.

The chain has TRBV28 and TRBJ1-2, with 7 nucleotides matching TRBD1. With 7 bases clipped from V and 4 bases from J, the junction kept 12 bases outside the gene matches. Germline V gene lookup returns CDR1 MDHEN and CDR2 SYDVKM. This CDR3 has 15 amino acids. Here the CDR3 DNA reads TGTGCCAGCACCTCCATGACAGGGAGATTCTATGGCTACACCTTC. It yields the protein CASTSMTGRFYGYTF.

The CDR3 coding sequence is TGTGCCAGCAGACGACAGGGAAACTATGGCTACACCTTC. This sequence encodes CASRRQGNYGYTF. The chain couples TRBV6-5 to TRBJ1-2, with 7 bases aligning to TRBD1. V was clipped by 6 bases and J by 2 bases; unmatched bases: 3. The CDR3 consists of 13 residues. Germline lookup yields CDR1 MNHEY and CDR2 SVGAGI.

A few counts support this clone. The chain is built from TRBV24-1 and TRBJ2-5; D unclear. The germline CDR1 and CDR2 sequences are KGHDR and SFDVKD. With 6 bases removed from V and 4 bases from J, the gap between germline ends came to 14 bases. This CDR3 has 14 residues. The CDR3 is CATSPSGPGETQYF. The CDR3 nucleotides read TGTGCCACCAGTCCGTCGGGTCCCGGAGAGACCCAGTACTTC.

V is TRBV19 and J is TRBJ2-6; 8 nucleotides line up with TRBD1. The trim removed 7 bases at V and 3 bases at J, leaving 17 bases unmatched. Germline V gene sequence: CDR1 LNHDA, CDR2 SQIVND (reference sequence). The CDR3 contains 19 residues. The CDR3 DNA reads TGTGCCAGTACCCTATGGGGCAGGGGGCGAGGTGATGGGGCCAACGTCCTGACTTTC. Translating it yields CASTLWGRGRGDGANVLTF.